Detailed here is one T cell receptor (beta chain). The antigen remains unidentified. This entry belongs to a study of cytomegalovirus exposure and HLA in healthy donors. At the level of the study: Within the Caucasian-associated ancestry cluster were roughly 79% of the roughly 360 genotyped donors.

The germline V gene has CDR1 SGDLS and CDR2 YYNGEE. V lost 3 bases to trimming and J lost 2 bases; unmatched junction nucleotides: 0. This CDR3 is built from 14 residues. Broader study findings: Altogether, some 170 TCR beta chains were recorded as cytomegalovirus-associated. An analysis that came later showed most CMV-associated TCR beta chains appearing HLA-restricted. As a later analysis showed, several of the most significant clusters appeared to be linked to common viral pathogens.

PCR primers comprised 60 Vbeta and 13 Jbeta primers. Here immunoSEQ multiplex PCR was the method, and the copy in TCRdb shows in-frame clones only, minus some. This table holds around 130,000 clones, more than 65% found once. The clonotype comes from a man between 45 and 60 years old in good health and CMV-seronegative. The specimen sequenced was PBMCs. The rearrangement links TRBV9 to TRBJ2-1, with TRBD2 matching over 9 bases. The CDR3 region has the DNA TGTGCCAGCAGCGGCGGGGGGGCCTACAATGAGCAGTTCTTC. Translation: CASSGGGAYNEQFF.